This TCR beta chain emerged from a study of blood T cell repertoires in COVID-19 (dated by TCRdb to between 2020 and 2021). Concerning the study at large: Samples from collaborators originated in the United States, Italy and Spain and spanned both the acute and convalescent phases of COVID-19. The prospective study material was composed of cDNA or gDNA derived from T cells, B-cell-depleted T cells, or PBMCs. Deeply sampled blood TCRbeta repertoires from subjects exposed to, actively infected with, or recovered from COVID-19 were included in the dataset. A freely available public database, intended as a resource for researchers studying the immune response to SARS-CoV-2, is where the repertoires were released. The samples were drawn from two sources: the first 160 participants of the ongoing ImmuneRACE study, and about 1,300 subjects contributed by 6 global collaborators. A de-identified subject ID, COVID-19 status, age in years and sex were almost always included in the sample metadata. HLA class I and class II types, where available, came from metadata supplied by the sample provider rather than from assay-based typing. The investigation overall reported the following: The amount of clinical and demographic metadata varied by source and participant and was provided uncurated.

Whole blood was collected in K2EDTA tubes by collaborating institutions according to the institutions' own protocols. For TCRbeta analysis, collaborators shipped samples as frozen whole blood, isolated PBMCs, or DNA extracted from either of those sample types. CDR1 and CDR2 (SGDLS, YYNGEE) derive from the germline V gene. The cysteine opens and the phenylalanine closes a CDR3 of 17 amino acids. Here the CDR3 DNA is all that survives: 51 bases in frame from base 1. V ends up 0 bases short and J 0 bases short, with an unmatched junction base count of 8. Turning to this clone: Its antigen is currently not known. The record has no base qualities; no much larger clone is one base away.

The immunoSEQ Assay, a bias-controlled multiplex PCR, was used to amplify TCRbeta CDR3 regions from genomic DNA. For the original study's pipeline: The number of nucleated cells in each sample was estimated from the amplification of reference gene primers within the assay. Sequence reads were collapsed and filtered to measure the absolute abundance of every unique TCRbeta CDR3 rearrangement. For each sample, productive Simpson clonality was calculated as the square root of Simpson's diversity index across productive rearrangements. The table comes from immuneACCESS by way of TCRdb, which keeps in-frame sequences with V and J called. Part of the clones is missing from these tables; in studies checked, under half for an unresolved V gene and the rest for unknown reasons. D and trimming come from the DNA, and the V and J calls and clone size come from that table. In this sample the table shows about 210,000 clones, 83% of which occur a single time. The ten largest account for around 2.3% of the sample.

The chain couples TRBV9 to TRBJ1-1; TRBD1 aligns with 7 central bases. The sequence was obtained from a woman aged 35 to 49 with active or convalescent COVID-19. Sequencing input: peripheral blood. The DNA reads TGTGCCAGCAGCGTAGGGGACAGCCGGATCATGAACACTGAAGCTTTCTTT. This translates into CASSVGDSRIMNTEAFF.